The clone carrying this TCR beta chain was seen just once. The sample comes from a study of blood T cell repertoires in COVID-19. Overall study context: The cDNA or gDNA used as material had been derived from T cells, B-cell-depleted T cells, or PBMCs.

Using immunoSEQ multiplex PCR, the repertoire was profiled, and TCRdb retains in-frame clones only, with some absent. The table lists about 120,000 clones, more than 75% of them singletons. CDR1 and CDR2 (germline): MDHEN, SYDVKM. The CDR3 totals 12 residues. V lost 3 bases, J lost 4 bases, and 6 bases lay in between. The chain links TRBV28 to TRBJ1-2, with a weak D call TRBD1 (5 bases). The receptor's source is a man in his 70s with acute or convalescent COVID-19. Sequencing input: peripheral blood. CDR3: CASSFRVYGYTF. The CDR3 nucleotides read TGTGCCAGCAGTTTCAGGGTCTATGGCTACACCTTC.